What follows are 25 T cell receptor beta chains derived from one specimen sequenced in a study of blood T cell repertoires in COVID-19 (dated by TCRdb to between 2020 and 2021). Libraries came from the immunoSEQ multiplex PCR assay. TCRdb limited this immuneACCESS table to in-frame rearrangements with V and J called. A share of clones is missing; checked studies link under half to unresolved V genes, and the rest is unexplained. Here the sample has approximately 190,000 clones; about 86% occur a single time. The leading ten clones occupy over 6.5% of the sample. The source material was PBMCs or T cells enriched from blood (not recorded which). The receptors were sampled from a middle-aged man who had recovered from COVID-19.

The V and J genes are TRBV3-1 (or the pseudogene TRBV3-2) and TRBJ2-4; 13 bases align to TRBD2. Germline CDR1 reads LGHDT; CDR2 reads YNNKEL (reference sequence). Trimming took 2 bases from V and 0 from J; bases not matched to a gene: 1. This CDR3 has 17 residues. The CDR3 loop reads CASSQRTSGGAKNIQYF. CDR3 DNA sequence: TGTGCCAGCAGCCAACGGACTAGCGGGGGAGCCAAAAACATTCAGTACTTC.

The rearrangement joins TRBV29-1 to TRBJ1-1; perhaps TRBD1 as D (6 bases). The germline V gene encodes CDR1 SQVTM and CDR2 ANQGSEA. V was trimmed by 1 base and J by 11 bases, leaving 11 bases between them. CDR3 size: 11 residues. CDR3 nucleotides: TGCAGCGTTGAAGGACAGGACCGCGCTTTCTTT. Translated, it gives CSVEGQDRAFF.

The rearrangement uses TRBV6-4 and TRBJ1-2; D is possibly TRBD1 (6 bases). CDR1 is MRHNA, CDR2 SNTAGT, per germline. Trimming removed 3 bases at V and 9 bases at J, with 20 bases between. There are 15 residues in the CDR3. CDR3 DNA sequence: TGTGCCAGCAGTGAAGACATACAGGGTATGGGAAGCTACACCTTC. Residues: CASSEDIQGMGSYTF.

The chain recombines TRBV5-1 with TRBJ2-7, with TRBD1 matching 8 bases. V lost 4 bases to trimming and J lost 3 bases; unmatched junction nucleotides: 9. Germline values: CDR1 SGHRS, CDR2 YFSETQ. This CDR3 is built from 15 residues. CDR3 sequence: CASSPGQGQLYEQYF. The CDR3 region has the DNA TGCGCCAGCAGCCCCGGACAGGGACAACTCTACGAGCAGTACTTC.

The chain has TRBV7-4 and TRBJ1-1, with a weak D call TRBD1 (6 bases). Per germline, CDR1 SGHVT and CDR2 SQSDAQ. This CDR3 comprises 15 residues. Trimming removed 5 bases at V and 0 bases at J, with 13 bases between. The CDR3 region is CASSERTEMNTEAFF. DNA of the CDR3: TGTGCCAGCAGCGAGCGGACAGAGATGAACACTGAAGCTTTCTTT.

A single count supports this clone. The CDR3 here is CASSPQTDQETQYF. The CDR3 DNA reads TGTGCCAGCTCACCACAGACAGACCAAGAGACCCAGTACTTC. The chain uses TRBV18 and TRBJ2-5, with D tentatively TRBD1 (5 bases). The CDR3 extends over 14 amino acids. The V gene's germline CDR1 is KGHSH and CDR2 LQKENI. Trimming pared 1 base from V and 0 bases from J, leaving 6 bases between.

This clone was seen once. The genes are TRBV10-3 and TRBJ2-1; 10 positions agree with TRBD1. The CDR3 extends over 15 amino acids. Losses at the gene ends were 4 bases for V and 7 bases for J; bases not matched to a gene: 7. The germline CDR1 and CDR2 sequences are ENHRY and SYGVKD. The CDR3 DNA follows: TGTGCCATCAGTGGGTTGGACAGGGGGGTAAATGAGCAGTTCTTC. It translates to CAISGLDRGVNEQFF.

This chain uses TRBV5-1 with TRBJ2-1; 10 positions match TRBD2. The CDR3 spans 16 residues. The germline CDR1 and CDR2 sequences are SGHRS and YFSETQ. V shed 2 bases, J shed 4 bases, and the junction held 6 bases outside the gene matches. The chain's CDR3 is CASSLTVAGGYNEQFF. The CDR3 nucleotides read TGCGCCAGCAGCTTAACGGTAGCGGGGGGATACAATGAGCAGTTCTTC.

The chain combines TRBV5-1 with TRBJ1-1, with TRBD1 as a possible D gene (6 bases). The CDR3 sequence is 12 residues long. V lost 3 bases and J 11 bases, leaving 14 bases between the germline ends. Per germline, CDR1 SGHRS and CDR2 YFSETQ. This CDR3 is CASSWETGPAFF. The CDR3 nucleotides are TGCGCCAGCAGCTGGGAGACAGGACCCGCTTTCTTT. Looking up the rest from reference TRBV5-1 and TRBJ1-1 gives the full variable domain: KAGVTQTPRYLIKTRGQQVTLSCSPISGHRSVSWYQQTPGQGLQFLFEYFSETQRNKGNFPGRFSGRQFSNSRSEMNVSTLELGDSALYLCASSWETGPAFFGQGTRLTVV.

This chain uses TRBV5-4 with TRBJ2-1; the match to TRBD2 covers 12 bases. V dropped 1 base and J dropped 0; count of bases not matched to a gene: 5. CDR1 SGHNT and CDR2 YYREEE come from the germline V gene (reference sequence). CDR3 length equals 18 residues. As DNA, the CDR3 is TGTGCCAGCAGCTTGACTAGCGGGGGGCCGAGCTCCTACAATGAGCAGTTCTTC. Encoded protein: CASSLTSGGPSSYNEQFF.

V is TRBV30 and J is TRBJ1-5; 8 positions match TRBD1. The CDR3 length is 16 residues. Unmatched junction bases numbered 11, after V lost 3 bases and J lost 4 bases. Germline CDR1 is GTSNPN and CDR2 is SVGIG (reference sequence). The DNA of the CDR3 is TGTGCCTGGAGCCGACAGGGGCCATTAAGTAATCAGCCCCAGCATTTT. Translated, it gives CAWSRQGPLSNQPQHF.

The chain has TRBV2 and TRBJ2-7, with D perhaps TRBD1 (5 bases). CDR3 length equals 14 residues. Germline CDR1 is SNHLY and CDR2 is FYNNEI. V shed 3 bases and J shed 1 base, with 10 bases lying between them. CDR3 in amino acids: CASSDGRASYEQYF. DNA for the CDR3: TGTGCCAGCAGTGACGGCAGGGCTTCCTACGAGCAGTACTTC.

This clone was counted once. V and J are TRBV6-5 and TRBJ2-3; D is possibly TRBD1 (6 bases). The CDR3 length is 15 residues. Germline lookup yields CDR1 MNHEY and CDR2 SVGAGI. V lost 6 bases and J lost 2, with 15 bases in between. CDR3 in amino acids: CASSPGQSYTDTQYF. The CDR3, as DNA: TGTGCCAGCAGCCCCGGACAGAGTTACACAGATACGCAGTATTTT.

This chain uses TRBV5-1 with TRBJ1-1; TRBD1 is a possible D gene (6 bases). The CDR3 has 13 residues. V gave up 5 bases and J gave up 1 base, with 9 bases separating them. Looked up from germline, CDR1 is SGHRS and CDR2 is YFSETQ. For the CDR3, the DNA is TGCGCCAGCAGGGACAGCAAGAACACTGAAGCTTTCTTT. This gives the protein CASRDSKNTEAFF.

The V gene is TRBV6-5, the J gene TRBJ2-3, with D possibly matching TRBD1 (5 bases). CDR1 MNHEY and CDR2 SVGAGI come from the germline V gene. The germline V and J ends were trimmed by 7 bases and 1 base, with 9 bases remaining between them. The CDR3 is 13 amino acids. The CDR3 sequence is CASTFRGTDTQYF. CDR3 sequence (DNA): TGTGCCAGCACCTTCAGGGGCACAGATACGCAGTATTTT.

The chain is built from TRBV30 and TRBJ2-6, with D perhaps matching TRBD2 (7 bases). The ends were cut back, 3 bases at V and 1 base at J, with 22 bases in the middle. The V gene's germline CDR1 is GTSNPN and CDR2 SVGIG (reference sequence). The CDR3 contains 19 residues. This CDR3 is CAWRPVGGLQTSGANVLTF. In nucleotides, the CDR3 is TGTGCCTGGAGACCGGTGGGGGGGCTCCAAACTTCTGGGGCCAACGTCCTGACTTTC.

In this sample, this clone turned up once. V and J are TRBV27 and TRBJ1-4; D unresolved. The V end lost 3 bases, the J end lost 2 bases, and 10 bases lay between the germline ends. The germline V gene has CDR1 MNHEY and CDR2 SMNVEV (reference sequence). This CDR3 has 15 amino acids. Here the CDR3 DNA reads TGTGCCAGCAGTTTTGCGGGTGCGACTAATGAAAAACTGTTTTTT. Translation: CASSFAGATNEKLFF.

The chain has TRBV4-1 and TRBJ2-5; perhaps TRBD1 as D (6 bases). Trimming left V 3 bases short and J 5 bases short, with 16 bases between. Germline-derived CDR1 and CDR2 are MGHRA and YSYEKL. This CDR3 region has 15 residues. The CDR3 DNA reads TGCGCCAGCAGCCACTCACAGGGTTCCACTGAGACCCAGTACTTC. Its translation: CASSHSQGSTETQYF.

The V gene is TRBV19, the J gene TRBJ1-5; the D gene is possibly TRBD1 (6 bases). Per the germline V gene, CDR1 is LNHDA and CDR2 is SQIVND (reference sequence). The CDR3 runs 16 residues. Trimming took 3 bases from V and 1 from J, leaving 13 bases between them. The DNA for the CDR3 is TGTGCCAGTAGTATTCAGGGGCAGGCAAGCAATCAGCCCCAGCATTTT. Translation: CASSIQGQASNQPQHF.

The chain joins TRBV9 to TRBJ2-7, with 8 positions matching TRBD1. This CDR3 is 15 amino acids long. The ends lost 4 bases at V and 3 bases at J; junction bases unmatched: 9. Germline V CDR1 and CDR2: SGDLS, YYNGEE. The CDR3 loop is CASSIGQGTLYEQYF. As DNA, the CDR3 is TGTGCCAGCAGCATCGGACAGGGAACTCTCTACGAGCAGTACTTC.

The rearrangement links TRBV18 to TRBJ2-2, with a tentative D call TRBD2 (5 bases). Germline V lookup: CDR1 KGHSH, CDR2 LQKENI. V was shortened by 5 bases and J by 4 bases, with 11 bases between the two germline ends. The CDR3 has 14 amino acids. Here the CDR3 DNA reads TGTGCCAGCTCAGGGAGTCAGAGCACCGGGGAGCTGTTTTTT. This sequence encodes CASSGSQSTGELFF.

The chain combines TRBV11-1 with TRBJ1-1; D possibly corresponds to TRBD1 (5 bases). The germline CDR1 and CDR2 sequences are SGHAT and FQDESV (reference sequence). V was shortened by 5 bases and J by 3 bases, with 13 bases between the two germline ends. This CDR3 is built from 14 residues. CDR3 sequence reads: CASSPGPGYTEAFF. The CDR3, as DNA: TGTGCCAGCAGCCCAGGTCCAGGGTACACTGAAGCTTTCTTT.

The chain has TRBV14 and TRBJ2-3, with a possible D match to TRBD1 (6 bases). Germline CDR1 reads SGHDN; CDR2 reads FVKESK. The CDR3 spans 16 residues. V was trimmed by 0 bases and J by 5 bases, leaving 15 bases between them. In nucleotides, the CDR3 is TGTGCCAGCAGCCAAGATCTCTACAGGGCCGGAGATACGCAGTATTTT. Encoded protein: CASSQDLYRAGDTQYF.

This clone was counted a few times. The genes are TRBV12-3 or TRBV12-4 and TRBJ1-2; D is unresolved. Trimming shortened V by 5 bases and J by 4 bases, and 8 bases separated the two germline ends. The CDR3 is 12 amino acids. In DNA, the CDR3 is TGTGCCAGCAGTGACCCAGGCTATGGCTACACCTTC. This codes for CASSDPGYGYTF.

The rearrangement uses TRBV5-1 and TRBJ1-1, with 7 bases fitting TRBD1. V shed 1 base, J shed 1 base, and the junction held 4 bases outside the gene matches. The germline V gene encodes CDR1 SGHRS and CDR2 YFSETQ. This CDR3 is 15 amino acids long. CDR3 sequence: CASSLYHRGNTEAFF. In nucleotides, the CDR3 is TGCGCCAGCAGCTTGTATCACAGGGGGAACACTGAAGCTTTCTTT.